A single sample gave rise to the 5 T cell receptor beta chains below, sequenced in a study of OX40 agonist ivuxolimab in advanced cancers. Clones were sequenced by immunoSEQ multiplex PCR, and TCRdb holds only the in-frame ones, with some missing. The table records fewer than 85,000 clones, over 90% of them present only once. Sample: CD4+ or CD8+ T cells sorted from blood, taken in a trial of the OX40 agonist ivuxolimab. The receptors come from an adult with an advanced solid tumor such as melanoma, head and neck, liver or kidney cancer.

The V call is TRBV18, the J call TRBJ2-1; D may be TRBD2 (6 bases). In germline, CDR1 is KGHSH, CDR2 LQKENI. Trimming removed 4 bases at V and 9 bases at J, with 19 bases between. The CDR3 has 15 residues. The CDR3 DNA reads as TGTGCCAGCTCACGACCTCCGGCGGGAATAGGTGAGCAGTTCTTC. Translation gives CASSRPPAGIGEQFF. Full variable domain (rest looked up from reference TRBV18 and TRBJ2-1): NAGVMQNPRHLVRRRGQEARLRCSPMKGHSHVYWYRQLPEEGLKFMVYLQKENIIDESGMPKERFSAEFPKEGPSILRIQQVVRGDSAAYFCASSRPPAGIGEQFFGPGTRLTVL.

The chain is built from TRBV5-1 and TRBJ2-5; D is perhaps TRBD2 (6 bases). The CDR3 has 15 residues. From germline, CDR1 is SGHRS and CDR2 YFSETQ. The V and J ends lost 2 bases and 3 bases respectively, with 14 bases between them. The CDR3 nucleotides are TGCGCCAGCAGCTTCTCGACGGGGGTCAAAGAGACCCAGTACTTC. Its translation: CASSFSTGVKETQYF. Full variable domain (remainder filled in from reference TRBV5-1 and TRBJ2-5): KAGVTQTPRYLIKTRGQQVTLSCSPISGHRSVSWYQQTPGQGLQFLFEYFSETQRNKGNFPGRFSGRQFSNSRSEMNVSTLELGDSALYLCASSFSTGVKETQYFGPGTRLLVL.

This clone was detected only once. The chain links TRBV5-6 to TRBJ2-3; TRBD2 matches 7 bases. Germline values: CDR1 SGHDT, CDR2 YYEEEE. V was clipped by 2 bases and J by 2 bases; unmatched bases: 5. This CDR3 is 15 amino acids long. CDR3 in DNA: TGTGCCAGCAGCTTCGGCGGGGACTACACAGATACGCAGTATTTT. This sequence encodes CASSFGGDYTDTQYF.

The chain's CDR3 is CASSDRGLGEKLFF. CDR3 DNA sequence: TGTGCCAGCAGTGATCGGGGGCTAGGCGAAAAACTGTTTTTT. The gene calls are TRBV7-9 and TRBJ1-4, with a tentative D call TRBD1 (6 bases). The CDR3 extends over 14 amino acids. V lost 6 bases and J lost 8, with 16 bases in between. Germline lookup yields CDR1 SEHNR and CDR2 FQNEAQ (reference sequence).

This chain connects TRBV2 to TRBJ2-2; TRBD2 aligns across 11 bases. Trimming removed 6 bases from V and 8 bases from J; junction bases left unmatched: 5. This CDR3 is built from 14 residues. CDR1 is SNHLY, CDR2 FYNNEI, per germline. CDR3 in amino acids: CASRGLAGRGELFF. CDR3 nucleotide sequence: TGTGCCAGCAGAGGACTAGCGGGTAGGGGGGAGCTGTTTTTT.